This is a list of T cell receptor beta chains from one sample in a study of PD-1 blockade in mismatch repair-deficient tumors. Some clones are missing from TCRdb's copy, which holds only in-frame ones; the method was immunoSEQ multiplex PCR. The sample shows around 37,000 clones, roughly 84% of them seen only once. Material: PBMCs, obtained around 38 weeks after starting pembrolizumab. The receptors shown here come from an adult with mismatch repair-deficient cancer. The conserved cysteine and the conserved F or W are not part of the CDR3 here.

V gene: TRBV4-1; J gene: TRBJ1-5; CDR3 protein: ASSPTGFNQPQH
V gene: TRBV5-1; J gene: TRBJ2-3; CDR3 protein: ASSLAGSGTDTQY
V gene: TRBV5-4; J gene: TRBJ1-6; CDR3 protein: ASSFLLAPLH
V gene: TRBV7-3; J gene: TRBJ2-7; CDR3 protein: ASSPGGLGSYEQY
V gene: TRBV6-1; J gene: TRBJ2-2; CDR3 protein: ASRLTSAGELF
V gene: TRBV2; J gene: TRBJ2-3; CDR3 protein: ASSEPGLAGGSDTQY
V gene: TRBV30; J gene: TRBJ2-2; CDR3 protein: AWADSTGELF
V gene: TRBV6-1; J gene: TRBJ1-5; CDR3 protein: ASSDYSNQPQH
V gene: TRBV6-5; J gene: TRBJ2-1; CDR3 protein: ASSSWDSPNNEQF
V gene: TRBV4-1; J gene: TRBJ2-2; CDR3 protein: ASSQGASGRATPLTGELF
V gene: TRBV19; J gene: TRBJ2-4; CDR3 protein: ASSIRGLGKNIQY
V gene: TRBV10-1; J gene: TRBJ2-7; CDR3 protein: ASSGEEQY
V gene: TRBV5-6; J gene: TRBJ2-1; CDR3 protein: ASSSPPRLAGDNEQF
V gene: TRBV29-1; J gene: TRBJ2-7; CDR3 protein: SVVGGWEASYEQY
V gene: TRBV6-1; J gene: TRBJ2-7; CDR3 protein: ASREKWDRGVGFHYEQY
V gene: TRBV5-4; J gene: TRBJ1-2; CDR3 protein: ASSARQLANYGYT
V gene: TRBV5-1; J gene: TRBJ2-2; CDR3 protein: ASRMSPRGVTGELF
V gene: TRBV7-3; J gene: TRBJ2-3; CDR3 protein: ASSLNPAGGPDTQY
V gene: TRBV19; J gene: TRBJ2-3; CDR3 protein: ASSAPPSSGSTDTQY
V gene: TRBV5-1; J gene: TRBJ2-3; CDR3 protein: ASSSLDSRGSTDTQY
V gene: TRBV19; J gene: TRBJ1-1; CDR3 protein: ASSFPTGGKTEAF
V gene: TRBV14; J gene: TRBJ1-3; CDR3 protein: ASSHRQGSSGNTIY
V gene: TRBV20-1; J gene: TRBJ2-5; CDR3 protein: SARTRETQY
V gene: TRBV6-5; J gene: TRBJ2-4; CDR3 protein: ASSYSGAMAKNIQY
V gene: TRBV9; J gene: TRBJ2-3; CDR3 protein: ASSVRGQTSTDTQY
V gene: TRBV9; J gene: TRBJ2-3; CDR3 protein: ASSVGLVTTDTQY
V gene: TRBV6-6; J gene: TRBJ1-1; CDR3 protein: ASSYEGGTEAF
V gene: TRBV19; J gene: TRBJ1-1; CDR3 protein: ASSIGTLNTEAF
V gene: TRBV28; J gene: TRBJ2-6; CDR3 protein: ASSLGGVGANVLT
V gene: TRBV10-3; J gene: TRBJ2-7; CDR3 protein: AISESGTSGLYEQY
V gene: TRBV2; J gene: TRBJ1-1; CDR3 protein: ASSVAGGTEAF
V gene: TRBV6-6; J gene: TRBJ2-1; CDR3 protein: ASSWTSGSNEQF
V gene: TRBV25-1; J gene: TRBJ2-7; CDR3 protein: ASSELGGAYEQY
V gene: TRBV15; J gene: TRBJ1-5; CDR3 protein: ATSTKPPLSNQPQH
V gene: TRBV10-3; J gene: TRBJ2-1; CDR3 protein: AISVLAGSNNEQF
V gene: TRBV5-6; J gene: TRBJ2-1; CDR3 protein: ASSSRGRGGEQF
V gene: TRBV4-2; J gene: TRBJ1-2; CDR3 protein: ASSQETGDGYT
V gene: TRBV15; J gene: TRBJ1-1; CDR3 protein: ATSRVAGANTEAF
V gene: TRBV4-2; J gene: TRBJ2-3; CDR3 protein: ASSLSTKTNPDTQY
V gene: TRBV5-1; J gene: TRBJ2-7; CDR3 protein: ASSSTSGSNEQY